Listed below are T cell receptor beta chains from one sample, sequenced in a study of control samples from healthy donors and cancer patients. Assay used: immunoSEQ multiplex PCR; TCRdb lists only in-frame clones, some missing. This table holds about 120,000 clones, about 91% found once. The sequencing input was blood. All receptors come from a man aged 35-49 years in good health. Each CDR3 is given with its conserved first and last residue. Fields, in order: J gene, V gene, CDR3 length, CDR3 protein.

TRBJ1-6 | TRBV5-1 | 20 | CASSPATGGSSSVYNSPLHF
TRBJ1-4 | TRBV30 | 14 | CAWRAIGLGEKLFF
TRBJ2-7 | TRBV13 | 13 | CASSLGGRYEQYF
TRBJ1-4 | TRBV12-3/TRBV12-4 | 13 | CASSLAGGGELFF
TRBJ1-5 | TRBV2 | 15 | CASRGDGGANQPQHF
TRBJ1-2 | TRBV7-2 | 15 | CASSSPTGGLYGYTF
TRBJ2-7 | TRBV6-2/TRBV6-3 | 13 | CASSRPASYEQYF
TRBJ2-5 | TRBV9 | 13 | CASSVGIGGAQYF
TRBJ2-5 | TRBV2 | 11 | CASKAEETQYF
TRBJ1-1 | TRBV7-3 | 13 | CASSLQENTEAFF
TRBJ2-7 | TRBV7-2 | 15 | CASSLTGTVTYEQYF
TRBJ1-6 | TRBV9 | 17 | CASSQRQVLSYNSPLHF